This TCR beta chain came from a study of cytomegalovirus exposure and HLA in healthy donors. It was with 60 Vbeta and 13 Jbeta primers that the PCR ran. Sequenced by immunoSEQ multiplex PCR; TCRdb stores in-frame clones only, minus some. The sample yields 150,000 to 200,000 clones, over 60% seen once. The CDR3 contains 15 residues. The V gene's germline CDR1 is MGHDK and CDR2 SYGVNS. The V and J ends lost 1 base and 3 bases respectively, with 12 bases between them. The source material was PBMCs. The chain carries TRBV25-1 and TRBJ2-5; weak D call: TRBD2 (6 bases). This clonotype was obtained from a man between 40 and 49 years old in good health and CMV-seropositive. The CDR3 bases are TGTGCCAGCAGTGAATTTAACGGCGGGGAAGAGACCCAGTACTTC. Amino acid sequence: CASSEFNGGEETQYF.